A single T cell receptor (beta chain) is shown here with its context. The data are from a study of cytomegalovirus exposure and HLA in healthy donors. The V end was cut by 2 bases, the J end by 3 bases, with 17 bases between. This CDR3 is built from 17 residues. Germline CDR1 reads SGHNT; CDR2 reads YYREEE (reference sequence). The PCR employed 60 Vbeta primers together with 13 Jbeta primers. TCRdb keeps only in-frame clones here, not all; method: immunoSEQ multiplex PCR. The table shows about 150,000 clones, with approximately 77% occurring only once. The TCR comes from a woman between 35 and 50 years old in good health and CMV-seronegative. This chain uses TRBV5-4 with TRBJ2-2, with a tentative D call TRBD2 (6 bases). Sequencing was carried out using PBMCs. CDR3 DNA sequence: TGTGCCAGCAGCTTAGTAAGCGGGCGGTACCACACCGGGGAGCTGTTTTTT. It translates to CASSLVSGRYHTGELFF. The full variable domain, with the rest looked up from reference TRBV5-4 and TRBJ2-2, is ETGVTQSPTHLIKTRGQQVTLRCSSQSGHNTVSWYQQALGQGPQFIFQYYREEENGRGNFPPRFSGLQFPNYSSELNVNALELDDSALYLCASSLVSGRYHTGELFFGEGSRLTVL.